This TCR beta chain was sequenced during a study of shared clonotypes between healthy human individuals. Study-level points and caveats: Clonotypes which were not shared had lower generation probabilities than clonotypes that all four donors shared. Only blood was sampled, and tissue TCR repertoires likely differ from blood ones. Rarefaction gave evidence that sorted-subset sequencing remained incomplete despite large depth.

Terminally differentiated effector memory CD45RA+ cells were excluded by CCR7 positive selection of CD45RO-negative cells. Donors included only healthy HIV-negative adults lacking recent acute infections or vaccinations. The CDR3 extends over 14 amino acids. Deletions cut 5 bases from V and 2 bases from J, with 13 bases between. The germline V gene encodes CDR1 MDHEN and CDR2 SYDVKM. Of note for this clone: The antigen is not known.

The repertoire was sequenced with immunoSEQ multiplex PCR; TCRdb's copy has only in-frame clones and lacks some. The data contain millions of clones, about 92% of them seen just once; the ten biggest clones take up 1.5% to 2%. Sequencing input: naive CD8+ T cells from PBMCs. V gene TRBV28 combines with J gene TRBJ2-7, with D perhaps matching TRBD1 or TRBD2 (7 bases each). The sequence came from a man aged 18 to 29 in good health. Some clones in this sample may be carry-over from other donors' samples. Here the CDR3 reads CASSERDSTYEQYF. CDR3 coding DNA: TGTGCCAGCAGTGAGCGGGACAGTACCTACGAGCAGTACTTC.